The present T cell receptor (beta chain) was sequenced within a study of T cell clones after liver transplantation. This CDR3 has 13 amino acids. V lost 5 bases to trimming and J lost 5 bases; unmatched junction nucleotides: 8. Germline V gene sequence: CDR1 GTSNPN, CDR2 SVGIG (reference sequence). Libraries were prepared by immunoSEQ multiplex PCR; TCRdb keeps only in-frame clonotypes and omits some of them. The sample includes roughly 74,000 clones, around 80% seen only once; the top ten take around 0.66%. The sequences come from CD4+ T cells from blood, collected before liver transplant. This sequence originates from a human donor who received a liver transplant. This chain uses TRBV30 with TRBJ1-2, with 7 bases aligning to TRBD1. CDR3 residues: CAWARGGVYGYTF. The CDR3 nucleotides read TGTGCCTGGGCCCGAGGGGGCGTTTATGGCTACACCTTC.